This passage covers 31 T cell receptor beta chains from one sample sequenced in a study of T-cell reconstitution after alpha-beta-depleted transplantation in children. Preparing the TCRbeta library involved the use of unique molecular identifiers. Via MiXCR, TCRdb re-called the PCR reads, giving one row per CDR3 protein. The table records approximately 1,000,000 distinct CDR3 sequences, 25% to 30% of them present only once. This specimen was PBMCs, mostly from graft donor cells, taken 360 days after TCRalphabeta/CD19-depleted stem cell transplant. The origin of the receptors is a boy under two years old who had a stem cell transplant for SCID, so the T cells may come from the graft donor.

This clonotype has just a few counts. This chain joins TRBV5-1 and TRBJ2-3; TRBD1 matches at 9 bases. Trimming took 4 bases from V and 3 from J; bases not matched to a gene: 6. CDR1 SGHRS and CDR2 YFSETQ come from the germline V gene. This CDR3 has 15 residues. As DNA, the CDR3 is TGCGCCAGCAGCCGCGGGACAGGGAAGACAGATACGCAGTATTTT. Translating it yields CASSRGTGKTDTQYF.

The rearrangement joins TRBV7-7 to TRBJ2-7, with D tentatively TRBD1 or TRBD2 (7 bases each). V lost 5 bases, J lost 3 bases, and 20 bases lay in between. The CDR3 sequence is 16 residues long. CDR1 SSHAT and CDR2 FNYEAQ come from the germline V gene (reference sequence). This CDR3 is CASSTLGGTAYYEQYF. The CDR3 nucleotides read TGTGCCAGCAGCACCCTGGGAGGGACAGCCTACTACGAGCAGTACTTC.

This clonotype has more than one count but fewer than ten. The chain joins TRBV29-1 to TRBJ2-3; D is possibly TRBD1 (6 bases). There are 13 residues in the CDR3. Germline V lookup: CDR1 SQVTM, CDR2 ANQGSEA. Trimming left V 6 bases short and J 0 bases short, with 10 bases between. This CDR3 is CSVNTGSTDTQYF. CDR3 in DNA: TGCAGCGTGAATACAGGGAGCACAGATACGCAGTATTTT.

In its sample, this clonotype was seen a few times. J is TRBJ2-1 and V is TRBV4-2; D is perhaps TRBD2 (6 bases). Germline-derived CDR1 and CDR2 are LGHNA and YNFKEQ. The CDR3 runs 18 residues. Trimming removed 0 bases from V and 5 bases from J, with 20 bases in between. The CDR3 DNA reads as TGTGCCAGCAGCCAAGAACCTTCAGTTGGGGGACTCGACAATGAGCAGTTCTTC. This encodes CASSQEPSVGGLDNEQFF.

This chain links TRBV5-1 with TRBJ2-3, with 7 bases identical to TRBD2. Germline V gene lookup returns CDR1 SGHRS and CDR2 YFSETQ. J was trimmed by 0 bases and V by 3 bases; bases with no gene match: 4. The CDR3 has 15 residues. CDR3 nucleotides: TGCGCCAGCAGCTCCGGACTAGAAAGCACAGATACGCAGTATTTT. It yields the protein CASSSGLESTDTQYF.

The chain joins TRBV5-6 to TRBJ2-1; TRBD1 matches 7 bases. Unmatched junction bases numbered 8, after V lost 0 bases and J lost 8 bases. The CDR3 length is 15 residues. Germline V gives CDR1 SGHDT, CDR2 YYEEEE. CDR3 in amino acids: CASSLVSRGWYEQFF. CDR3 nucleotide sequence: TGTGCCAGCAGCTTGGTCTCCAGGGGGTGGTATGAGCAGTTCTTC.

This clonotype was observed a handful of times. The chain carries TRBV6-2 or TRBV6-3 and TRBJ2-7, with no clear D. Germline V gene data show CDR1 as MNHEY and CDR2 as SVGEGT. The V gene lost 8 bases and the J gene lost 1 base, with 6 bases spanning the gap. The CDR3 runs 11 residues. The CDR3 DNA reads as TGTGCCAGCGCAATTTCCTACGAGCAGTACTTC. Translation gives CASAISYEQYF.

This clonotype was recorded a few times. The chain carries TRBV6-5 and TRBJ1-1; 10 bases align to TRBD1. Germline CDR1 is MNHEY and CDR2 is SVGAGI. The CDR3 contains 17 residues. The V gene end was trimmed by 4 bases and the J gene end by 1 base; junction bases not matched to a gene: 9. CDR3 amino acids: CASSSYRQGARNTEAFF. The DNA of the CDR3 is TGTGCCAGCAGTTCCTACCGACAGGGGGCTAGGAACACTGAAGCTTTCTTT.

The chain uses TRBV6-6 and TRBJ2-1; D might be TRBD1 or TRBD2, each matching 5 bases. Trimming removed 2 bases at V and 9 bases at J, with 5 bases between. CDR1 and CDR2 from the germline V gene are MNHNY and SVGAGI (reference sequence). The CDR3 is made up of 11 amino acids. The CDR3, as DNA: TGTGCCAGCAGTTACGGGGGTGAGCAGTTCTTC. Its protein is CASSYGGEQFF.

This chain uses TRBV4-1 with TRBJ2-1; D perhaps matches TRBD1 (6 bases). V was pared by 4 bases and J by 3 bases, with 13 bases between. This CDR3 has 15 amino acids. Looked up from germline, CDR1 is MGHRA and CDR2 is YSYEKL. Written as DNA, the CDR3 is TGCGCCAGCAGCCGAGGTGGGGGCCACTACAATGAGCAGTTCTTC. Residues: CASSRGGGHYNEQFF.

V is TRBV28 and J is TRBJ2-2; D is unresolved. Per germline, CDR1 MDHEN and CDR2 SYDVKM. V dropped 3 bases and J dropped 3 bases, with 11 bases sitting between them. This CDR3 contains 15 residues. CDR3 sequence (DNA): TGTGCCAGCAGTTTTGGCCACATGGACACCGGGGAGCTGTTTTTT. Translation: CASSFGHMDTGELFF.

The V and J genes are TRBV29-1 and TRBJ2-5; no definite D call. Per the germline V gene, CDR1 is SQVTM and CDR2 is ANQGSEA. This CDR3 region has 12 residues. Trimming shortened V by 3 bases and J by 2 bases, and 7 bases separated the two germline ends. CDR3 residues: CSVESEQETQYF. CDR3 bases: TGCAGCGTTGAGTCAGAACAAGAGACCCAGTACTTC.

This chain uses TRBV6-2 or TRBV6-3 with TRBJ2-1, with 7 bases identical to TRBD2. This CDR3 comprises 18 residues. The ends lost 4 bases at V and 5 bases at J; junction bases unmatched: 17. Germline-derived CDR1 and CDR2 are MNHEY and SVGEGT. In nucleotides, the CDR3 is TGTGCCAGCAGTTGGTCCTTTGGACTAGATTTAAGAGACAATGAGCAGTTCTTC. Protein product: CASSWSFGLDLRDNEQFF.

This clonotype was counted once. This chain uses TRBV19 with TRBJ2-1; D possibly matches TRBD1 or TRBD2 (5 bases each). The germline V gene encodes CDR1 LNHDA and CDR2 SQIVND (reference sequence). The CDR3 is 15 residues long. V lost 5 bases, J lost 4 bases, and 15 bases lay in between. CDR3 DNA: TGTGCCAGTAGTCTTCCGGGACCCAGATACAATGAGCAGTTCTTC. It encodes CASSLPGPRYNEQFF.

There are many counts of this clonotype. V gene TRBV12-3 or TRBV12-4 combines with J gene TRBJ1-5; a weak D match, TRBD1 (6 bases). V lost 7 bases, J lost 3 bases, and 13 bases lay in between. This CDR3 region has 14 residues. The CDR3 spells CASNSPGANQPQHF. The CDR3 region has the DNA TGTGCCAGCAATTCCCCGGGGGCCAATCAGCCCCAGCATTTT.

The V gene is TRBV11-2, the J gene TRBJ2-3; 7 bases are shared with TRBD2. V was pared by 2 bases and J by 3 bases, with 14 bases of the junction left unmatched. Germline CDR1 SGHAT, CDR2 FQNNGV. CDR3 length: 18 residues. Written as DNA, the CDR3 is TGTGCCAGCAGCTTAAGTTGGACGGGGGGAACCGGTACAGATACGCAGTATTTT. Its translation: CASSLSWTGGTGTDTQYF.

The CDR3 sequence is CASRRGVDHASYNEQFF. In DNA form, the CDR3 reads TGTGCCAGCCGCCGGGGCGTCGATCATGCTTCCTACAATGAGCAGTTCTTC. The chain couples TRBV6-1 to TRBJ2-1, with D perhaps being TRBD1 or TRBD2 (5 bases each). V gave up 8 bases and J gave up 1 base, with 21 bases separating them. This CDR3 is built from 17 residues. Germline V gene data show CDR1 as MNHNS and CDR2 as SASEGT.

This clonotype was seen more than once but under ten times. The chain employs TRBV12-3 or TRBV12-4 and TRBJ2-7; the D is unclear. Trimming took off 6 bases at V and 5 bases at J, with 14 bases between the two ends. CDR3 length: 13 amino acids. In nucleotides, the CDR3 is TGTGCCAGCAGGGCCTCCGGAGTCAACGAGCAGTACTTC. Translated, it gives CASRASGVNEQYF.

The V and J genes are TRBV4-3 and TRBJ2-1; TRBD2 aligns across 13 bases. In germline, CDR1 is LGHNA, CDR2 YSLEER. The V gene end was trimmed by 0 bases and the J gene end by 2 bases; junction bases not matched to a gene: 4. The CDR3 sequence is 18 residues long. The CDR3 DNA is TGCGCCAGCAGCCAAGATCTAGGGACTAGCGGGGCCTACAATGAGCAGTTCTTC. This translates into CASSQDLGTSGAYNEQFF.

This clonotype was seen a few times. The chain joins TRBV5-1 to TRBJ2-7; 7 bases are a match to TRBD1. Per the germline V gene, CDR1 is SGHRS and CDR2 is YFSETQ. After removal of 3 bases from V and 0 bases from J, the junction contained 6 bases not matched to a gene. CDR3 length: 15 amino acids. For the CDR3, the DNA is TGCGCCAGCAGCTCCTCGACAGGGCCCTCCTACGAGCAGTACTTC. Its protein is CASSSSTGPSYEQYF.

The table lists this clonotype with a few counts. V gene TRBV7-7 combines with J gene TRBJ2-1; TRBD1 matches 7 bases. Germline assignment: CDR1 SSHAT and CDR2 FNYEAQ (reference sequence). CDR3 length: 15 amino acids. The V and J ends lost 1 base and 4 bases, in that order; junction bases with no gene match: 4. Here the CDR3 reads CASSLGQGWYNEQFF. The CDR3 DNA sequence: TGTGCCAGCAGCTTAGGACAGGGCTGGTACAATGAGCAGTTCTTC.

This clonotype has a handful of counts. The rearrangement joins TRBV5-1 to TRBJ2-3; D perhaps matches TRBD1 (6 bases). Trimming stripped 6 bases from V and 6 bases from J, with 17 bases between. The CDR3 extends over 14 amino acids. Germline V lookup: CDR1 SGHRS, CDR2 YFSETQ. The CDR3 sequence is CASTIGTSWDTQYF. In nucleotides, the CDR3 is TGCGCCAGCACTATCGGGACAAGTTGGGATACGCAGTATTTT.

The chain employs TRBV27 and TRBJ2-2; TRBD2 might be the D (7 bases). Looked up from germline, CDR1 is MNHEY and CDR2 is SMNVEV (reference sequence). With 6 bases removed from V and 4 bases from J, the gap between germline ends came to 12 bases. This CDR3 is 14 amino acids long. The CDR3 bases are TGTGCCAGCAGCCCCGGGGGGCCCACCGGGGAGCTGTTTTTT. This encodes CASSPGGPTGELFF.

The V and J genes are TRBV20-1 and TRBJ2-3; TRBD1 aligns across 7 bases. Germline-derived CDR1 and CDR2 are DFQATT and SNEGSKA (reference sequence). The CDR3 runs 15 residues. Unmatched junction bases numbered 8, after V lost 3 bases and J lost 2 bases. The CDR3 loop is CSASTGVGDTDTQYF. The CDR3 nucleotides read TGCAGTGCTAGCACAGGGGTTGGAGACACAGATACGCAGTATTTT.

The rearrangement joins TRBV20-1 to TRBJ2-1, with D uncertain. Trimming pared 5 bases from V and 7 bases from J, leaving 9 bases between. Germline V gene lookup returns CDR1 DFQATT and CDR2 SNEGSKA (reference sequence). The CDR3 contains 11 residues. CDR3 in amino acids: CSAWTLNEQFF. CDR3 sequence (DNA): TGCAGTGCTTGGACCCTAAATGAGCAGTTCTTC.

J is TRBJ2-1 and V is TRBV5-5, with D possibly matching TRBD2 (6 bases). This CDR3 is built from 16 residues. Trimming removed 1 base from V and 3 bases from J, with 14 bases in between. Germline CDR1 reads SGHKS; CDR2 reads YYEKEE (reference sequence). CDR3 sequence (DNA): TGTGCCAGCAGCTTGACTAGCAAGGGTATCTACAATGAGCAGTTCTTC. It codes for CASSLTSKGIYNEQFF. The full variable domain, its missing parts supplied by reference TRBV5-5 and TRBJ2-1, is DAGVTQSPTHLIKTRGQQVTLRCSPISGHKSVSWYQQVLGQGPQFIFQYYEKEERGRGNFPDRFSARQFPNYSSELNVNALLLGDSALYLCASSLTSKGIYNEQFFGPGTRLTVL.

This clonotype was observed a few times. The V call is TRBV7-9, the J call TRBJ2-7; D is possibly TRBD2 (6 bases). Germline V CDR1 and CDR2: SEHNR, FQNEAQ (reference sequence). Trimming removed 5 bases at V and 3 bases at J, with 14 bases between. The CDR3 has 14 amino acids. The CDR3 bases are TGTGCCAGCAGCCCTCGGGGACTGGGCTACGAGCAGTACTTC. It encodes CASSPRGLGYEQYF.

This clonotype was counted between two and nine times. V and J are TRBV5-1 and TRBJ2-3; 12 bases map to TRBD2. The CDR3 is made up of 17 amino acids. The J segment lost 5 bases and the V segment lost 4 bases, leaving 11 bases of the junction unmatched. Per germline, CDR1 SGHRS and CDR2 YFSETQ. CDR3 sequence reads: CASSLGLAGSMGDTQYF. The CDR3 DNA sequence: TGCGCCAGCAGCCTTGGACTAGCGGGGAGTATGGGAGATACGCAGTATTTT.

This chain uses TRBV7-9 with TRBJ2-2, with 7 bases matching TRBD1. CDR1 SEHNR and CDR2 FQNEAQ come from the germline V gene (reference sequence). The V gene end was trimmed by 5 bases and the J gene end by 4 bases; junction bases not matched to a gene: 7. CDR3 length equals 15 residues. The CDR3 bases are TGTGCCAGCAGCATTACAGGGGTCGGCACCGGGGAGCTGTTTTTT. Translating gives CASSITGVGTGELFF.

The V call is TRBV12-3 or TRBV12-4, the J call TRBJ1-5, with D perhaps TRBD1 (5 bases). This CDR3 region has 15 residues. Deletions cut 7 bases from V and 7 bases from J, with 20 bases between. CDR3 sequence reads: CASTNHHARGQPQHF. The CDR3, as DNA: TGTGCCAGCACCAACCATCATGCGCGGGGGCAGCCCCAGCATTTT.

The chain employs TRBV20-1 and TRBJ2-1; 7 nucleotides line up with TRBD2. The germline V gene encodes CDR1 DFQATT and CDR2 SNEGSKA (reference sequence). V dropped 3 bases and J dropped 6; count of bases not matched to a gene: 5. CDR3 size: 13 residues. For the CDR3, the DNA is TGCAGTGCTAGCCGGGGGGTCGCCAATGAGCAGTTCTTC. Translation: CSASRGVANEQFF.